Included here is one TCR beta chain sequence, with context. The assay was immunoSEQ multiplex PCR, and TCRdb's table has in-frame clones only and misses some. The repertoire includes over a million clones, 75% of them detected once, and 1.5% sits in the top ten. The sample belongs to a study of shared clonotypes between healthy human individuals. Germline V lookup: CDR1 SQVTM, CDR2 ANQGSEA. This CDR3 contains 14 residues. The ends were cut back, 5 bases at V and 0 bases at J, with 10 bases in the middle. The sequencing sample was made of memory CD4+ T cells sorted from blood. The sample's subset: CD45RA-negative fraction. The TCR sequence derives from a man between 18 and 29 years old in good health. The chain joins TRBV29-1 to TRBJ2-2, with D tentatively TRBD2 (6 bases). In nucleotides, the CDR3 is TGCAGCGTTCGGCGGGGATCGAACACCGGGGAGCTGTTTTTT. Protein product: CSVRRGSNTGELFF.